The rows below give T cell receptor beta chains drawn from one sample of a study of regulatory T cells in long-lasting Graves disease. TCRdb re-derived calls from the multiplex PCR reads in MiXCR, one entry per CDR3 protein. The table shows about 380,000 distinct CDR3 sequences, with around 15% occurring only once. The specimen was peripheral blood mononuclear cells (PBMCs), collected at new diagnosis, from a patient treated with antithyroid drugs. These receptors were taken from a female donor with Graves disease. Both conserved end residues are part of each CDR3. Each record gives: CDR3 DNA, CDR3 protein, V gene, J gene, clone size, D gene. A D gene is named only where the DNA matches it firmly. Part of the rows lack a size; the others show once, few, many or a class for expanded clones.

CDR3nt: TGTGCCAGCAGTTTAAAAGGGCAGGGCCAGCATTTT
CDR3aa: CASSLKGQGQHF
v_gene: TRBV12-3/TRBV12-4
j_gene: TRBJ1-5
abundance: -
d_gene: -

CDR3nt: TGCGCCAGCAGCCCCCGACAGTGGTACACTGAAGCTTTCTTT
CDR3aa: CASSPRQWYTEAFF
v_gene: TRBV4-1
j_gene: TRBJ1-1
abundance: few
d_gene: -

CDR3nt: TGTGCCAGTAGTATTGACAGAACAGATACGCAGTATTTT
CDR3aa: CASSIDRTDTQYF
v_gene: TRBV19
j_gene: TRBJ2-3
abundance: few
d_gene: -

CDR3nt: TGTGCCAGCAGGCCTCCCGGGACGCAGCAGCCCCAGCATTTT
CDR3aa: CASRPPGTQQPQHF
v_gene: TRBV6-1
j_gene: TRBJ1-5
abundance: many
d_gene: -

CDR3nt: TGTGCCAGCAGCTGGATGGGGAACAATCAGCCCCAGCATTTT
CDR3aa: CASSWMGNNQPQHF
v_gene: TRBV12-3/TRBV12-4
j_gene: TRBJ1-5
abundance: many
d_gene: -

CDR3nt: TGTGCCAGCAGTGAAGCGCGTGGCGGGACAGGGGGCAAGGCTGAAAAACTGTTTTTT
CDR3aa: CASSEARGGTGGKAEKLFF
v_gene: TRBV2
j_gene: TRBJ1-4
abundance: many
d_gene: TRBD1

CDR3nt: TGTGCCAGCAGCTTGGAGTGGTGGGAGTGGGATACGCAGTATTTT
CDR3aa: CASSLEWWEWDTQYF
v_gene: TRBV5-5
j_gene: TRBJ2-3
abundance: few
d_gene: -

CDR3nt: TGTGCCAGCAGTTACTCGAGACTCGGGGAAAAACTGTTTTTT
CDR3aa: CASSYSRLGEKLFF
v_gene: TRBV6-5
j_gene: TRBJ1-4
abundance: many
d_gene: -

CDR3nt: TGCGCCAGCAGCCAGACCAGTTCAACTAATGAAAAACTGTTTTTT
CDR3aa: CASSQTSSTNEKLFF
v_gene: TRBV4-3
j_gene: TRBJ1-4
abundance: many
d_gene: -

CDR3nt: TGTGCCAGCAGCGGAAGGGACAGGGGGGACGAGCAGTACTTC
CDR3aa: CASSGRDRGDEQYF
v_gene: TRBV11-1
j_gene: TRBJ2-7
abundance: -
d_gene: TRBD1

CDR3nt: TGTGCCAGCAGAGGGCAGGGACCCTACGAGCAGTACTTC
CDR3aa: CASRGQGPYEQYF
v_gene: TRBV6-2/TRBV6-3
j_gene: TRBJ2-7
abundance: -
d_gene: -

CDR3nt: TGCGCCAGCAGCTTATTATCCGGCGGCTCTGGAAACACCATATATTTT
CDR3aa: CASSLLSGGSGNTIYF
v_gene: TRBV5-1
j_gene: TRBJ1-3
abundance: many
d_gene: -

CDR3nt: TGTGCCAGCAGCCTTACCCGACGGGACAGGAACACTGAAGCTTTCTTT
CDR3aa: CASSLTRRDRNTEAFF
v_gene: TRBV27
j_gene: TRBJ1-1
abundance: many
d_gene: TRBD1

CDR3nt: TGCGCCAGCAGCTCCCGGGACAGGGTATCCGAGCAGTACTTC
CDR3aa: CASSSRDRVSEQYF
v_gene: TRBV7-9
j_gene: TRBJ2-7
abundance: few
d_gene: TRBD1

CDR3nt: TGCGCCAGCAGGGGACTAGCGGGAGGATCCTACGAGCAGTACTTC
CDR3aa: CASRGLAGGSYEQYF
v_gene: TRBV5-1
j_gene: TRBJ2-7
abundance: many
d_gene: TRBD2

CDR3nt: TGCGCCAGCAGCTTGGTGGTCGGAGGGCGGGAGACCCAGTACTTC
CDR3aa: CASSLVVGGRETQYF
v_gene: TRBV5-1
j_gene: TRBJ2-5
abundance: many
d_gene: -

CDR3nt: TGTGCCAGCAGCCCCTCCGGGTCGTCGCGGAATGAGCAGTTCTTC
CDR3aa: CASSPSGSSRNEQFF
v_gene: TRBV27
j_gene: TRBJ2-1
abundance: -
d_gene: -

CDR3nt: TGTGCCAGCTCACCGGATATACTCCAGACTGAAAAACTGTTTTTT
CDR3aa: CASSPDILQTEKLFF
v_gene: TRBV18
j_gene: TRBJ1-4
abundance: -
d_gene: -

CDR3nt: TGCAGTGCTACCCCGCCTAGCGGGGGGCAGCTCGAGGGTCATGAGCAGTTCTTC
CDR3aa: CSATPPSGGQLEGHEQFF
v_gene: TRBV20-1
j_gene: TRBJ2-1
abundance: many
d_gene: TRBD2

CDR3nt: TGTGCCAGCAGCGGGGGCGGGGGTTGGACTGAAGCTTTCTTT
CDR3aa: CASSGGGGWTEAFF
v_gene: TRBV9
j_gene: TRBJ1-1
abundance: many
d_gene: -

CDR3nt: TGTGCCAGCAGACAACGAGACGAAAGCTACAATGAGCAGTTCTTC
CDR3aa: CASRQRDESYNEQFF
v_gene: TRBV2
j_gene: TRBJ2-1
abundance: many
d_gene: -

CDR3nt: TGTGCCAGCTTCGAGGGAAACACCGGGGAGCTGTTTTTT
CDR3aa: CASFEGNTGELFF
v_gene: TRBV9
j_gene: TRBJ2-2
abundance: -
d_gene: -

CDR3nt: TGTGCCAGCAGTTTATTGGAACAGGGGCCACACTATGGCTACACCTTC
CDR3aa: CASSLLEQGPHYGYTF
v_gene: TRBV28
j_gene: TRBJ1-2
abundance: -
d_gene: TRBD1

CDR3nt: TGCGCCAGCAGCTCCGGCAGGAGCTCTGGAAACACCATATATTTT
CDR3aa: CASSSGRSSGNTIYF
v_gene: TRBV5-1
j_gene: TRBJ1-3
abundance: many
d_gene: -

CDR3nt: TGTGCCAGCAGCCCCCTCTCCGGGACTCCCTACGAGCAGTACTTC
CDR3aa: CASSPLSGTPYEQYF
v_gene: TRBV2
j_gene: TRBJ2-7
abundance: many
d_gene: -

CDR3nt: TGTGCCAGCAGCCAGGGACAGGCCTCTGGAAACACCATATATTTT
CDR3aa: CASSQGQASGNTIYF
v_gene: TRBV5-5
j_gene: TRBJ1-3
abundance: many
d_gene: TRBD1

CDR3nt: TGTGCCAGCAGTCTTGCCGGGACAGGGGGCTTTTTTTATAGCAATCAGCCCCAGCATTTT
CDR3aa: CASSLAGTGGFFYSNQPQHF
v_gene: TRBV6-1
j_gene: TRBJ1-5
abundance: many
d_gene: TRBD1

CDR3nt: TGTGCCAGCAGCGCTGATCTCGACGGCTACACCTTC
CDR3aa: CASSADLDGYTF
v_gene: TRBV7-2
j_gene: TRBJ1-2
abundance: few
d_gene: -

CDR3nt: TGTGCTAGTGCCGCAGGCTCCTACAATGAGCAGTTCTTC
CDR3aa: CASAAGSYNEQFF
v_gene: TRBV12-5
j_gene: TRBJ2-1
abundance: few
d_gene: -

CDR3nt: TGTGCCAGCAGTTTAGGGGGGTCTAGCAATCAGCCCCAGCATTTT
CDR3aa: CASSLGGSSNQPQHF
v_gene: TRBV12-3/TRBV12-4
j_gene: TRBJ1-5
abundance: many
d_gene: -

CDR3nt: TGTGCCAGCAGTTCCCCGGGACAGGGTGTCTACGAGCAGTACTTC
CDR3aa: CASSSPGQGVYEQYF
v_gene: TRBV7-9
j_gene: TRBJ2-7
abundance: -
d_gene: TRBD1

CDR3nt: TGTGCCAGCAGCCCACCGGGCTACAGCGGATACTCCTACGAGCAGTACTTC
CDR3aa: CASSPPGYSGYSYEQYF
v_gene: TRBV5-4
j_gene: TRBJ2-7
abundance: many
d_gene: -

CDR3nt: TGTGCCACTACTACGGGGGTCCAAGAGACCCAGTACTTC
CDR3aa: CATTTGVQETQYF
v_gene: TRBV18
j_gene: TRBJ2-5
abundance: many
d_gene: -

CDR3nt: TGCGCCAGCAGCTCAGGGGGTGCCGTTGAGACCGGGGAGCTGTTTTTT
CDR3aa: CASSSGGAVETGELFF
v_gene: TRBV5-1
j_gene: TRBJ2-2
abundance: -
d_gene: TRBD1

CDR3nt: TGTGCCACCCGGACGGTCCGCACAGATACGCAGTATTTT
CDR3aa: CATRTVRTDTQYF
v_gene: TRBV13
j_gene: TRBJ2-3
abundance: -
d_gene: -

CDR3nt: TGTGCCAGCAGTCCCACTGGGGCTAGCGGACACAAAAACATTCAGTACTTC
CDR3aa: CASSPTGASGHKNIQYF
v_gene: TRBV28
j_gene: TRBJ2-4
abundance: -
d_gene: TRBD2

CDR3nt: TGTGCCAGCTCACTAAGGACTAGCGGGAGCTCTTACACCGGGGAGCTGTTTTTT
CDR3aa: CASSLRTSGSSYTGELFF
v_gene: TRBV18
j_gene: TRBJ2-2
abundance: -
d_gene: TRBD2

CDR3nt: TGTGCCAGCAGGGCGACTAGCGGGAGGGCCGGCACAGATACGCAGTATTTT
CDR3aa: CASRATSGRAGTDTQYF
v_gene: TRBV2
j_gene: TRBJ2-3
abundance: many
d_gene: TRBD2

CDR3nt: TGTGCCTGGAGTGTAAGCCGGGCGGGTAATGAAAAACTGTTTTTT
CDR3aa: CAWSVSRAGNEKLFF
v_gene: TRBV30
j_gene: TRBJ1-4
abundance: few
d_gene: -

CDR3nt: TGTGCCAGCAGTTCCCAGGGGGAGATGAGCACAGATACGCAGTATTTT
CDR3aa: CASSSQGEMSTDTQYF
v_gene: TRBV6-9
j_gene: TRBJ2-3
abundance: few
d_gene: TRBD1

CDR3nt: TGTGCCAGCAGCAAGGATTCTCACAACACTGAAGCTTTCTTT
CDR3aa: CASSKDSHNTEAFF
v_gene: TRBV12-3/TRBV12-4
j_gene: TRBJ1-1
abundance: many
d_gene: -